This paragraph reports one T cell receptor beta chain. The antigen this receptor binds is unknown. No base qualities exist here, and no much larger clone lies one base off it. Libraries came from 5' RACE. The sequencing machine was a NextSeq 500. In the TCR library protocol, unique molecular identifiers were attached to individual cDNA molecules to correct for PCR bias and sequencing error. Both TCR alpha and beta chains were sequenced, and tight co-correlation was observed between alpha and beta sequence abundances in each sample. As for the authors' bioinformatics: Decombinator V4 was used to annotate TCR sequences for V gene, J gene and CDR3. Expanded TCRs were defined as changing significantly between any two time points under a Poisson model with p below 0.0001. Abundances of TCRs were expressed as counts per million after normalisation to the total number of TCRs sequenced in each sample. VDJdb, accessed 1 November 2021, was searched for CMV, EBV and SARS-CoV-2 annotated TCRs, excluding TCRs annotated for multiple antigens. TCRdb trimmed public reads at Q25 via fastp, called clones via MiXCR and kept in-frame beta chains. Each record represents a unique CDR3 protein, reported with the most common genes and DNA among its rows. The V and J calls follow TCRdb's processing rather than the paper's. A total of 80,000 or so distinct CDR3 sequences appear in this sample, around a sixth of them only once. Clones ranked in the top ten supply around 12% of the sample.

The study was a case-control design nested within a healthcare worker cohort in London, UK, with weekly nasopharyngeal swab PCR tests and blood sampling. Healthcare workers were recruited between 23 and 31 March 2020, during the week of the UK lockdown, and were followed weekly for up to about 15 weeks. These data come from a study of early T cells in non-severe SARS-CoV-2 infection (dated by TCRdb to about 2021). About the study as a whole: TCR sequencing used bulk RNA from unsorted whole blood, so alpha and beta chains could not be paired. On the study overall, not on this receptor specifically: VDJdb matching was skewed toward anti-spike CD8 responses and likely underestimated virus-specific expansions, missing private and CD4 specificities.

Sequencing was done on a sample of whole blood. The TCR originated in an adult who was a healthcare worker with PCR-confirmed SARS-CoV-2 infection or an uninfected control (not recorded which).

The nucleotides are TGCAGCGTCCGACGGTCGAACACTGAAGCTTTCTTT. This sequence encodes CSVRRSNTEAFF. The sequence is built from TRBV29-1 and TRBJ1-1; no D segment can be confidently identified. The trim is 6 bases for V and 1 base for J, with a gap of 9 bases between the germline ends. The CDR3 spans 12 residues, from the cysteine through the phenylalanine. The only DNA kept is the CDR3, 36 bases in frame from the first base. From a lookup of the germline V gene, CDR1 and CDR2 are SQVTM and ANQGSEA.